These T cell receptor beta chains were read from a single sample in a study of blood T cells in healthy people across ages. Each CDR3 protein gets one entry after TCRdb re-called the 5' RACE reads with MiXCR. Of roughly 570,000 distinct CDR3 sequences listed, about 26% are singletons. The sequenced material came from blood. The receptors were sampled from a woman between 65 and 79 years old in good health. Each CDR3 is given with its conserved first and last residue. The D gene is left open where the match is weak. The size field is filled for only some rows; it gives once, few, many or a size class.

clone size	D gene	V gene	J gene	CDR3 DNA	CDR3 protein
.	.	TRBV2	TRBJ1-2	TGTGCCAGCAGAGAGAGGGGCTATGGCTACACCTTC	CASRERGYGYTF
.	TRBD2	TRBV3-1	TRBJ2-3	TGTGCCAGCAGCCAAGAAAGGCGGGGGGCGAGGTCCACAGATACGCAGTATTTT	CASSQERRGARSTDTQYF
.	.	TRBV4-3	TRBJ2-2	TGCGCCATCAGCCAAGACGGCGGAACGAACACCGGGGAGCTGTTTTTT	CAISQDGGTNTGELFF
.	.	TRBV24-1	TRBJ2-1	TGTGCCACCAGTGACCCCCGTGATGAGCAGTTCTTC	CATSDPRDEQFF
.	.	TRBV20-1	TRBJ1-5	TGCAGTGCTAGATCTAGGTCGGGGTTAGGTCAGCCCCAGCATTTT	CSARSRSGLGQPQHF
few	.	TRBV7-2	TRBJ2-7	TGTGCCAGCAGCTCCGCGGGACAGCTCTACGAGCAGTACTTC	CASSSAGQLYEQYF
few	.	TRBV20-1	TRBJ1-2	TGCAGTGCCTTTAGACCCCAGGGCTACACCTTC	CSAFRPQGYTF
.	TRBD1	TRBV4-2	TRBJ2-7	TGTGCCAGCAGCGCAGTAGCAGGACAGGGGCCCTACGAGCAGTACTTC	CASSAVAGQGPYEQYF
many	TRBD2	TRBV20-1	TRBJ2-1	TGCAGTGCTAGAATCGGGACTAGCGGCCACAATGAGCAGTTCTTC	CSARIGTSGHNEQFF
.	.	TRBV5-4	TRBJ1-5	TGTGCCAGCAGCTTGGGGGGGGGTACCCCTAATCAGCCCCAGCATTTT	CASSLGGGTPNQPQHF
.	TRBD2	TRBV27	TRBJ2-1	TGTGCCAGCAGTACACGGGGACTAGCGGAAAATGAGCAGTTCTTC	CASSTRGLAENEQFF
.	.	TRBV7-2	TRBJ1-2	TGTGCCAGCACCGACCGGTTTTATGGCTACACCTTC	CASTDRFYGYTF
many	.	TRBV7-2	TRBJ1-3	TGTGCCAGCAGCCCTCAGGGGATGAATCTAAACACCATATATTTT	CASSPQGMNLNTIYF
.	TRBD2	TRBV7-6	TRBJ2-1	TGTGCCAGCAGCCTTACGCTAGCGGGGGGAGAGGAGTTCTTC	CASSLTLAGGEEFF
few	.	TRBV9	TRBJ1-1	TGTGCCAGCAGCCCCCGGACGGAACTGAACACTGAAGCTTTCTTT	CASSPRTELNTEAFF
few	.	TRBV6-2/TRBV6-3	TRBJ2-3	TGTGCCAGCAGTCGACTAGGAAATACAGATACGCAGTATTTT	CASSRLGNTDTQYF
few	.	TRBV4-2	TRBJ2-1	TGTGCCAGCAGCCACCCCCTGGGGGCCCAGTTCTTC	CASSHPLGAQFF
.	.	TRBV7-2	TRBJ1-2	TGTGCCAGCAGCCCTTTGGGGAAAAACTATGGCTACACCTTC	CASSPLGKNYGYTF
few	.	TRBV6-6	TRBJ1-1	TGTGCCAGCACTCTTGGGGTGGTGGGAAGCACTGAAGCTTTCTTT	CASTLGVVGSTEAFF
.	.	TRBV5-1	TRBJ2-5	TGCGCCAGCAGCTCGGGCCCCGGACGGTACCAAGAGTCCCAGTACTTC	CASSSGPGRYQESQYF
.	.	TRBV6-6	TRBJ1-4	TGTGCCAGCAGTTACGGGACATCGGGTCCGGATGAAAAACTGTTTTTT	CASSYGTSGPDEKLFF
.	.	TRBV10-3	TRBJ2-1	TGTGCCATCACTCCTGACCGAGGCCAAAGCTATGAGCAGTTCTTC	CAITPDRGQSYEQFF
few	TRBD2	TRBV11-1	TRBJ2-5	TGTGCCAGCAGCTTAGTTAGCGGGGGTAACCAAGAGACCCAGTACTTC	CASSLVSGGNQETQYF
few	TRBD1	TRBV11-2	TRBJ2-2	TGTGCCAGCAGCAACTCCCGGACAGGGACCGGGGAGCTGTTTTTT	CASSNSRTGTGELFF
.	.	TRBV20-1	TRBJ2-1	.	CSARSFGQGTYF
few	.	TRBV6-1	TRBJ2-5	TGTGCCAGCAGTGAAAGGGCCCCCGGGACCCAGTACTTC	CASSERAPGTQYF
.	.	TRBV5-1	TRBJ2-1	TGCGCCAGCAGCTCGATTAGCGAAAATGAGCAGTTCTTC	CASSSISENEQFF
many	.	TRBV2	TRBJ1-5	TGTGCCAGCAGTAAACAGGGCAATCAGCCCCAGCATTTT	CASSKQGNQPQHF
many	.	TRBV7-2	TRBJ2-6	TGTGCCAGCAGCTTAGCATGGCGCTCTGGGGCCAACGTCCTGACTTTC	CASSLAWRSGANVLTF
.	.	TRBV11-2	TRBJ2-3	TGTGCCACGACGGGGCTCAGGGGCACAGATACGCAGTATTTT	CATTGLRGTDTQYF
.	TRBD2	TRBV12-3/TRBV12-4	TRBJ2-3	TGTGCCAGCAGACGTAAAAGGGACTATTTAGATACGCAGTATTTT	CASRRKRDYLDTQYF
.	TRBD1	TRBV29-1	TRBJ1-6	TGCAGCGCCCGTGGACAGGGAAATAATTCACCCCTCCACTTT	CSARGQGNNSPLHF
many	.	TRBV7-2	TRBJ2-5	TGTGCCAGCAGCTTAGAGGTGGCAGAAGAGACCCAGTACTTC	CASSLEVAEETQYF
.	.	TRBV29-1	TRBJ2-5	TGCAGCGTTTTAGGAGGGGGGGCAGATCAAGAGACCCAGTACTTC	CSVLGGGADQETQYF
many	.	TRBV4-3	TRBJ2-5	TGCGCCAGCAGCCACCTGGGGAACGAAGAGACCCAGTACTTC	CASSHLGNEETQYF
few	.	TRBV6-5	TRBJ2-7	TGTGCCAGCAGTCCGAAGGTGGACAGTTCCTACGAGCAGTACTTC	CASSPKVDSSYEQYF
.	.	TRBV12-3/TRBV12-4	TRBJ1-3	TGTGCCAGCCGGCAGGGGGGAAACACCATATATTTT	CASRQGGNTIYF
.	.	TRBV9	TRBJ2-5	TGTGCCAGCAGCGTAGTGGGGGCCCAGGATGAGCAGTACTTC	CASSVVGAQDEQYF
few	TRBD1	TRBV5-1	TRBJ2-7	TGCGCCAGCAGCCCGGAGACAGGGTACTACGAGCAGTACTTC	CASSPETGYYEQYF
many	.	TRBV18	TRBJ2-2	TGTGCCAGCTCACCAGCAGGGACAAACACCGGGGAGCTGTTTTTT	CASSPAGTNTGELFF
many	.	TRBV5-1	TRBJ1-1	TGCGCCAGCAGCCCGTCGCAGGGTGAGGCTTTCTTT	CASSPSQGEAFF
.	.	TRBV3-1	TRBJ2-3	TGTGCCAGCAGCCAAGAGGGCGGGCAGAGGACAGATACGCAGTATTTT	CASSQEGGQRTDTQYF
few	.	TRBV7-2	TRBJ2-1	TGTGCCAGCAGCCGGTTGATGGCAAATGAGCAGTTCTTC	CASSRLMANEQFF
.	TRBD1	TRBV7-8	TRBJ2-1	TGTGCCAGCAGCTCTAGACAGGGGCTCTACAATGAGCAGTTCTTC	CASSSRQGLYNEQFF
few	.	TRBV27	TRBJ2-5	TGTGCCAGCAGACCCACGGGGGAGGAGACCCAGTACTTC	CASRPTGEETQYF
.	.	TRBV7-2	TRBJ2-3	TGTGCCAGCAACGCGGGTTTCGGAGATACGCAGTATTTT	CASNAGFGDTQYF
.	.	TRBV4-2	TRBJ2-5	TGTGCCAGCAGCCAGGAAACCGGGGGGCCGCAGACCCAGTACTTC	CASSQETGGPQTQYF
.	TRBD1	TRBV6-1	TRBJ1-4	TGTGCCAGCAGTCGGGACAGTCGCTACCCGAGGACTAATGAAAAACTGTTTTTT	CASSRDSRYPRTNEKLFF
.	.	TRBV5-5	TRBJ2-3	TGTGCCAGCAGCTTGGAGGGGAGAAGCACAGATACGCAGTATTTT	CASSLEGRSTDTQYF
.	.	TRBV20-1	TRBJ1-2	TGCAGTGCTAGGGACGGATTCGCGCATGGCTACACCTTC	CSARDGFAHGYTF
few	.	TRBV7-2	TRBJ2-7	TGTGCCAGCAGCTTAGGAAACAGGGGAGGAGCTCGATACGAGCAGTACTTC	CASSLGNRGGARYEQYF
.	.	TRBV10-3	TRBJ2-3	TGTGCCATCGCCGGGACCGCTATGGGTACGCAGTATTTT	CAIAGTAMGTQYF